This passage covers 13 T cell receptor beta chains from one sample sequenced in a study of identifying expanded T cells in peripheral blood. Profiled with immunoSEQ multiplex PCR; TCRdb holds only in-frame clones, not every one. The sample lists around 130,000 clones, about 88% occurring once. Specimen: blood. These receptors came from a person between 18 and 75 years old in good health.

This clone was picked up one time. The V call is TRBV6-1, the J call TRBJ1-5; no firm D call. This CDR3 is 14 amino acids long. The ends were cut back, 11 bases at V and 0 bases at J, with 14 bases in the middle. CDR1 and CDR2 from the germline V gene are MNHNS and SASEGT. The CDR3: CALNPQISNQPQHF. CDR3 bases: TGTGCCCTAAACCCCCAGATTAGCAATCAGCCCCAGCATTTT.

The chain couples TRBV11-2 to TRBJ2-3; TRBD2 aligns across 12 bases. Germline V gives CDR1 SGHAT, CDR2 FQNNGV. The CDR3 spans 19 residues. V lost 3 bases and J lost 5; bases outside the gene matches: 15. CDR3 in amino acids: CASSFRYQRLAGAQDTQYF. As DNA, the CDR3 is TGTGCCAGCAGCTTCCGCTACCAAAGACTAGCGGGAGCCCAAGATACGCAGTATTTT.

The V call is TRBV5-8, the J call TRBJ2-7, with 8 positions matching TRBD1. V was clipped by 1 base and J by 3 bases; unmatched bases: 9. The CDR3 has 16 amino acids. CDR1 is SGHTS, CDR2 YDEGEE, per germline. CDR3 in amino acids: CASSLKPPGTGYEQYF. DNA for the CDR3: TGTGCCAGCAGCTTGAAGCCACCCGGGACAGGCTACGAGCAGTACTTC.

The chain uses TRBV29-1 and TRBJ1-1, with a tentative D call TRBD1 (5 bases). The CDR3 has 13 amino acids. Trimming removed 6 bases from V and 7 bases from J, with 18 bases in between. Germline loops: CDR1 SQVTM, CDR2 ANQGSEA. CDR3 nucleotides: TGCAGCGTCTCCTTAACAGGTTACTTTGAAGCTTTCTTT. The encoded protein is CSVSLTGYFEAFF. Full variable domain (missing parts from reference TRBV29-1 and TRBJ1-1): SAVISQKPSRDICQRGTSLTIQCQVDSQVTMMFWYRQQPGQSLTLIATANQGSEATYESGFVIDKFPISRPNLTFSTLTVSNMSPEDSSIYLCSVSLTGYFEAFFGQGTRLTVV.

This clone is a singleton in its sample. CDR3 DNA sequence: TGCAGCGTTGGACAGGGGGCCTCTGGAAACACCATATATTTT. It translates to CSVGQGASGNTIYF. The genes are TRBV29-1 and TRBJ1-3, with 10 bases that match TRBD1. J was trimmed by 0 bases and V by 4 bases; bases with no gene match: 0. The CDR3 has 14 residues. Looked up from germline, CDR1 is SQVTM and CDR2 is ANQGSEA.

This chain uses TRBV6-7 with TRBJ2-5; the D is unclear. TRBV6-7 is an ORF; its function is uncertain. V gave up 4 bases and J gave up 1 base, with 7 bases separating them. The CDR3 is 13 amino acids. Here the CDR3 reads CASSLRPQETQYF. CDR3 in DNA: TGTGCCAGCAGTTTAAGGCCCCAAGAGACCCAGTACTTC.

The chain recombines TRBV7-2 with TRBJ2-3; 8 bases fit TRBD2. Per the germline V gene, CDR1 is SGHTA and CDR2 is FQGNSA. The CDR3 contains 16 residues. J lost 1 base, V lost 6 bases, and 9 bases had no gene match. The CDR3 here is CASRLGLGTGTDTQYF. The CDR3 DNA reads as TGTGCCAGCAGGCTGGGACTAGGGACGGGCACAGATACGCAGTATTTT.

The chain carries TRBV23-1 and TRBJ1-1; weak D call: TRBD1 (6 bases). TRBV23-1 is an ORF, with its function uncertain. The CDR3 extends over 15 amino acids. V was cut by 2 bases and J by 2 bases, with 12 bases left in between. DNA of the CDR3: TGCGCCAGCAGTCAAACAAGCGGGGGCAACACTGAAGCTTTCTTT. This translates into CASSQTSGGNTEAFF.

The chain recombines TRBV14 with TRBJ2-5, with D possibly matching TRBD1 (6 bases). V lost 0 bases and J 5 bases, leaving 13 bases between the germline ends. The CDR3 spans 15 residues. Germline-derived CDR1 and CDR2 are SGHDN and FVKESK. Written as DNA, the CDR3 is TGTGCCAGCAGCCAAGATTACGGACAGTTGGAGACCCAGTACTTC. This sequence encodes CASSQDYGQLETQYF.

The DNA of the CDR3 is TGCGCCAGCAGCCGTACAGGATCAACTAATGAAAAACTGTTTTTT. Translation: CASSRTGSTNEKLFF. J is TRBJ1-4 and V is TRBV5-1; possibly TRBD1 for D (5 bases). CDR3 length: 15 amino acids. Germline V gives CDR1 SGHRS, CDR2 YFSETQ. The V end lost 4 bases, the J end lost 0 bases, and 10 bases lay between the germline ends.

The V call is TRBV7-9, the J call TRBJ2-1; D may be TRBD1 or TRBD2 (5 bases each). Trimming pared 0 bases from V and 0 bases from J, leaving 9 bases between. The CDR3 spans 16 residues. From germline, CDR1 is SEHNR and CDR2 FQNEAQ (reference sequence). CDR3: CASSLAGVSSYNEQFF. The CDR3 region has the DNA TGTGCCAGCAGCTTAGCGGGGGTAAGCTCCTACAATGAGCAGTTCTTC.

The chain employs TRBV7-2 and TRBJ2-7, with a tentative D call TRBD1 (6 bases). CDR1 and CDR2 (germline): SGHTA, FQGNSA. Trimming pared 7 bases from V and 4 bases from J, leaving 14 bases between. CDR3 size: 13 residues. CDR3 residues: CASTRQAEYEQYF. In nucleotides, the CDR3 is TGTGCCAGCACGCGACAGGCGGAATACGAGCAGTACTTC.

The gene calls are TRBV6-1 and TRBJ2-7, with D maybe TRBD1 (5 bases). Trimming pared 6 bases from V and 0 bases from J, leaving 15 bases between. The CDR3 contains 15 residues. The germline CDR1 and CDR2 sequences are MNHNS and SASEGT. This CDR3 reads CASREPGYLSYEQYF. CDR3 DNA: TGTGCCAGCAGGGAGCCAGGGTACCTCTCCTACGAGCAGTACTTC.